A single T cell receptor (beta chain) is shown here with its context. The target antigen is unknown. PCR was performed using 60 Vbeta and 13 Jbeta primers. Data came from immunoSEQ multiplex PCR; TCRdb stores just in-frame clones and leaves some out. There are approximately 160,000 clones in the sample; around 86% occur only once, and roughly 2% lies in the top ten. This record belongs to a study of cytomegalovirus exposure and HLA in healthy donors. Study-level points and caveats: Further analysis, carried out later, found HLA-associated TCR beta chains more clonally expanded than equally common other chains.

In germline, CDR1 is SGHDT, CDR2 YYEEEE. The CDR3 spans 14 residues. The V and J ends lost 3 bases and 8 bases, in that order; junction bases with no gene match: 10. This chain links TRBV5-6 with TRBJ1-2; 7 bases match TRBD1. The sequenced sample consisted of PBMCs. This TCR was sampled from a human donor in good health. DNA of the CDR3: TGTGCCAGCAGCTCACAGGGGAGATTTGGGGGCTACACCTTC. This codes for CASSSQGRFGGYTF.